The rows below give T cell receptor beta chains drawn from one sample of a study of T cells in tuberculosis. Sequenced by immunoSEQ multiplex PCR; TCRdb stores in-frame clones only, minus some. The sample lists approximately 60,000 clones, around 81% occurring once. Sequencing was performed on CD1b-GMM tetramer-negative cells sorted from PBMCs. The receptors shown here come from an adult woman with latent tuberculosis. Both conserved end residues are part of each CDR3.

V gene	J gene	CDR3 protein
TRBV15	TRBJ2-3	CATSRSPGGAEYGTDTQYF
TRBV7-9	TRBJ1-3	CASSVESSGNTIYF
TRBV27	TRBJ2-1	CASRPTGKGSYNEQFF
TRBV5-8	TRBJ2-7	CASRRGDSGVPTYEQYF
TRBV2	TRBJ2-5	CASSERRGQETQYF
TRBV5-1	TRBJ1-6	CASSLEGANNSPLHF
TRBV6-5	TRBJ2-5	CASSYSGGVEETQYF
TRBV23-1	TRBJ1-5	CAQQIGGINQPQHF
TRBV11-2	TRBJ2-3	CASSSGTYSGRSDTQYF
TRBV6-5	TRBJ2-2	CASSYQGGTNTGELFF
TRBV30	TRBJ2-7	CAWSVQDYYEQYF
TRBV7-9	TRBJ2-2	CASSPGTGNTGELFF
TRBV5-1	TRBJ1-4	CASSSSGTANEKLFF
TRBV2	TRBJ1-2	CASSEQRPGGYTF
TRBV6-4	TRBJ2-1	CASSGGSGNEQFF
TRBV5-8	TRBJ2-3	CASSRTSGGAGADTQYF
TRBV28	TRBJ1-6	CASSRRGGGPLPLHF
TRBV2	TRBJ1-2	CASSAVNYGYTF
TRBV28	TRBJ2-3	CASSLPGSTDTQYF
TRBV4-3	TRBJ1-5	CASSQTVGQPQHF
TRBV27	TRBJ2-1	CASRSWRDTSYNEQFF
TRBV27	TRBJ1-2	CASSPLAGNYGYTF
TRBV5-1	TRBJ2-3	CASSYLSGAFSDTQYF
TRBV5-4	TRBJ2-3	CASSNRDRGLSTDTQYF
TRBV4-1	TRBJ2-1	CASSQESTSGEVEQFF
TRBV6-5	.	CASRKGGAYEQYF
TRBV11-3	TRBJ2-1	CASSFGGSTYNEQFF
TRBV10-3	TRBJ2-3	CAISEPRTGGTDTQYF
TRBV28	TRBJ2-7	CASRPPAGGEQYF
TRBV19	TRBJ2-1	CASSGTGGNEQFF
TRBV11-2	TRBJ2-5	CASSFTQGDRETQYF
TRBV9	TRBJ2-1	CASSVSSLAGPNEQFF
TRBV7-2	TRBJ2-7	CASSIDRIYEQYF
TRBV7-9	TRBJ2-7	CASSSAYEQYF
TRBV25-1	TRBJ2-5	CASSDRVGLQETQYF
TRBV7-2	TRBJ2-7	CASGSTGHSYEQYF
TRBV9	TRBJ2-1	CASSPLAGGNEQFF
TRBV5-5	TRBJ2-7	CASSLVASWAYEQYF
TRBV21-1	TRBJ1-6	CASSKAPRASYNSPLHF
TRBV5-1	TRBJ2-3	CASSLGDRDTDTQYF
TRBV28	TRBJ1-2	CASSLGGAGAGGYTF
TRBV18	TRBJ1-6	CASSPRSGNSPLHF
TRBV6-4	TRBJ2-1	CASSEGLHPGQGVNEQFF
TRBV7-8	TRBJ1-1	CASSFFGGMNTEAFF
TRBV6-5	TRBJ1-5	CASRDSGNQPQHF
TRBV6-1	TRBJ1-3	CASSGDRAVGNTIYF